What follows describes a single T cell receptor (beta chain). Trimming cost V 1 base and J 5 bases; bases outside gene matches: 10. Per the germline V gene, CDR1 is LNHNV and CDR2 is YYDKDF (reference sequence). The CDR3 contains 17 residues. Profiling relied on immunoSEQ multiplex PCR, and the TCRdb table lists in-frame clones only, not all of them. The data hold tens of thousands of clones, with roughly 84% observed a single time. This specimen comes from a study of PD-L1 blockade in urothelial cancer. As for time point: pretreatment peripheral blood. This clonotype was sampled from a man between 60 and 70 years old with urothelial cancer. This sequence joins TRBV15 and TRBJ2-1; 8 bases are shared with TRBD1. The specimen was PBMCs, collected around atezolizumab (anti-PD-L1) treatment. The CDR3 region has the DNA TGTGCCACCAGCAGAGGCCGGGGGACAGGTCACCACAATGAGCAGTTCTTC. This encodes CATSRGRGTGHHNEQFF.